One and the same sample provided the 2 T cell receptor beta chains below, sequenced in a study of shared clonotypes between healthy human individuals. Measured with immunoSEQ multiplex PCR; TCRdb has only the in-frame clones, and not every one. The sample holds some 2 million clones, over 85% seen once. Naive CD8 populations comprised CD45RO-negative cells positively selected for CCR7, excluding terminally differentiated effector memory CD45RA+ cells. The sample comprised naive CD8+ T cells sorted from blood. All receptors come from a man between 18 and 29 years old in good health.

The rearrangement joins TRBV5-4 to TRBJ2-7, with D maybe TRBD2 (6 bases). V was cut by 2 bases and J by 4 bases, with 10 bases left in between. This CDR3 has 13 amino acids. CDR1 SGHNT and CDR2 YYREEE come from the germline V gene (reference sequence). This chain's CDR3 is CASSFNRGYEQYF. The CDR3 region has the DNA TGTGCCAGCAGCTTCAATCGGGGGTACGAGCAGTACTTC.

The chain couples TRBV15 to TRBJ2-7, with D uncertain. Trimming took 8 bases from V and 0 from J, leaving 11 bases between them. Germline CDR1 and CDR2: LNHNV and YYDKDF (reference sequence). This CDR3 comprises 13 residues. The CDR3 DNA reads TGTGCCACCTCAATAGGCACCTCCTACGAGCAGTACTTC. Its translation: CATSIGTSYEQYF.